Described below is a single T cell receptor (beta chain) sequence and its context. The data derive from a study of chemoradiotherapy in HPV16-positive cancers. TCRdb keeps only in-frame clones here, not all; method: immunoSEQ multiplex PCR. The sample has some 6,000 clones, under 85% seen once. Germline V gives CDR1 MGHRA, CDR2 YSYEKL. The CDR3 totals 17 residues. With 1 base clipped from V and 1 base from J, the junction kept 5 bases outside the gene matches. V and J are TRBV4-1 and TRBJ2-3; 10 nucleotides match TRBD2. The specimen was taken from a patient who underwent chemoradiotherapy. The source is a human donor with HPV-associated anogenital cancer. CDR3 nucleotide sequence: TGCGCCAGCAGCCAAGGAGGAGGACTAGCGGGCACAGATACGCAGTATTTT. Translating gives CASSQGGGLAGTDTQYF.